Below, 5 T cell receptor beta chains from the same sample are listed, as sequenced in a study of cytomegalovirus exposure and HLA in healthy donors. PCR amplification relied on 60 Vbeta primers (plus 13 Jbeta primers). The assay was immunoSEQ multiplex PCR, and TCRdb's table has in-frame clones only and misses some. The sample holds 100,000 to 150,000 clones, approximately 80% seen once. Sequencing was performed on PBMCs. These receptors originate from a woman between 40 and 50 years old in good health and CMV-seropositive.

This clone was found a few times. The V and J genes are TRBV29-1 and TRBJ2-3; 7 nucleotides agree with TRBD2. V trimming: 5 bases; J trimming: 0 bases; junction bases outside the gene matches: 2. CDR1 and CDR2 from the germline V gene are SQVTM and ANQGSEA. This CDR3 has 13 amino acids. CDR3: CSVKRGSTDTQYF. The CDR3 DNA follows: TGCAGCGTTAAGCGGGGTAGCACAGATACGCAGTATTTT.

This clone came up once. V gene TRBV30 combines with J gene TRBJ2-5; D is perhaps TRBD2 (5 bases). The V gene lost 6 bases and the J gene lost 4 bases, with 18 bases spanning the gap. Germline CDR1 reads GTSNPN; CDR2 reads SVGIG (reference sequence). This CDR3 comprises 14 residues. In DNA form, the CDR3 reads TGTGCCTGCAGTAAAGGATATCGGGGAGAGACCCAGTACTTC. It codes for CACSKGYRGETQYF.

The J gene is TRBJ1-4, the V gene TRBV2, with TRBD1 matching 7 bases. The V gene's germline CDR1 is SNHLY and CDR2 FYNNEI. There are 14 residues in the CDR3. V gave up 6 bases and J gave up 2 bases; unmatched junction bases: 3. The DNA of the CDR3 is TGTGCCAGCAGACAGGGGTCGACTAATGAAAAACTGTTTTTT. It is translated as CASRQGSTNEKLFF. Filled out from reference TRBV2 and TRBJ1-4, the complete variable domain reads EPEVTQTPSHQVTQMGQEVILRCVPISNHLYFYWYRQILGQKVEFLVSFYNNEISEKSEIFDDQFSVERPDGSNFTLKIRSTKLEDSAMYFCASRQGSTNEKLFFGSGTQLSVL.

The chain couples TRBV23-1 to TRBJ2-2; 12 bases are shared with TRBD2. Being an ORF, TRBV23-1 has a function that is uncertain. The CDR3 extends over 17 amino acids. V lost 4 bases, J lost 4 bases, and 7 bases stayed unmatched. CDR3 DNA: TGCGCCAGCAGTCGTAAGCTAGCGGGAGGGACCACCGGGGAGCTGTTTTTT. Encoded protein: CASSRKLAGGTTGELFF.

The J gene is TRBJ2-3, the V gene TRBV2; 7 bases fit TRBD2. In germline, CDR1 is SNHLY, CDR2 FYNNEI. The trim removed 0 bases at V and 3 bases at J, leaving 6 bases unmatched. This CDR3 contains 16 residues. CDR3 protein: CASSEAQVAGTDTQYF. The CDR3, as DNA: TGTGCCAGCAGTGAAGCGCAGGTAGCGGGTACAGATACGCAGTATTTT.